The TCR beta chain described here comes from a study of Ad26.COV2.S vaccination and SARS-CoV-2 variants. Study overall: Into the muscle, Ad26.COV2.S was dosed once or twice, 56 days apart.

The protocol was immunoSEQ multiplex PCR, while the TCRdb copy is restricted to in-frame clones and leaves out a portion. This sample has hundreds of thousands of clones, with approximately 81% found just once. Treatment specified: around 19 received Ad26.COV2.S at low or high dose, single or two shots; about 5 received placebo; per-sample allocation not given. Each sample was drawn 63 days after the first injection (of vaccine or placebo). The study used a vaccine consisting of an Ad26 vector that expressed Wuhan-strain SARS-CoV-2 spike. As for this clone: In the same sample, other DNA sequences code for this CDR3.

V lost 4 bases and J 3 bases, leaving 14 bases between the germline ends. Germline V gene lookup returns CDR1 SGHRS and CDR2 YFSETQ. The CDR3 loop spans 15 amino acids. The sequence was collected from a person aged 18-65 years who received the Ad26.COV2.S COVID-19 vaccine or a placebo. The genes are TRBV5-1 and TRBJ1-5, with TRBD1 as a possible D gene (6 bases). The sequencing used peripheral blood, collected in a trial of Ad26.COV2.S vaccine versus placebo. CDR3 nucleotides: TGCGCCAGCAGCCCCGGGGGGGGCGACAATCAGCCCCAGCATTTT. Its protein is CASSPGGGDNQPQHF.